Shown below are 25 T cell receptor beta chains from a single sample sequenced in a study of blood T cells in healthy people across ages. Through a sample-barcoded 5' primer and a J-beta primer mix, a second PCR was run for about 6 to 12 cycles. TCRdb itself ran the 5' RACE reads through MiXCR, one entry per CDR3 protein. The table has some 730,000 distinct CDR3 sequences, about 24% seen once. Sequencing was performed on blood. These receptors all stem from a man aged 70-80 years in good health.

In its sample, this clonotype was seen a few times. CDR3 nucleotide sequence: TGTGCCAGCAGCCCTACAGGGTTCACTGAAGCTTTCTTT. Its protein product is CASSPTGFTEAFF. This chain links TRBV9 with TRBJ1-1; a possible D gene is TRBD1 (6 bases). The V end was cut by 4 bases, the J end by 4 bases, with 11 bases between. Germline values: CDR1 SGDLS, CDR2 YYNGEE. This CDR3 spans 13 amino acids.

A few counts support this clonotype. V gene TRBV5-1 combines with J gene TRBJ2-3; TRBD2 agrees at 8 bases. This CDR3 has 14 amino acids. Germline assignment: CDR1 SGHRS and CDR2 YFSETQ. V lost 5 bases, J lost 0 bases, and 2 bases stayed unmatched. This CDR3 is CASRREVSTDTQYF. Written as DNA, the CDR3 is TGCGCCAGCAGGCGGGAGGTTAGCACAGATACGCAGTATTTT.

A few counts support this clonotype. The chain recombines TRBV12-3 or TRBV12-4 with TRBJ2-3; 8 bases map to TRBD2. The CDR3 contains 16 residues. Trimming removed 5 bases from V and 0 bases from J; junction bases left unmatched: 7. In DNA, the CDR3 is TGTGCCAGCAGTCACAGAGCGGGGGCTAGCACAGATACGCAGTATTTT. Encoded protein: CASSHRAGASTDTQYF.

This clonotype showed up just a few times. One end of the junction is discordant with germline, which a read error may explain. This chain joins TRBV11-2 and TRBJ1-4; no reliable D call. CDR1 and CDR2 (germline): SGHAT, FQNNGV. There are 14 residues in the CDR3. The CDR3 protein is CAGSLDIANEKLFF. For the CDR3, the DNA is TGTGCCGGCAGCTTAGATATTGCTAATGAAAAACTGTTTTTT.

This clonotype occurred a few times. The chain couples TRBV7-9 to TRBJ1-6, with TRBD1 matching over 9 bases. Germline CDR1 SEHNR, CDR2 FQNEAQ (reference sequence). The V gene end was trimmed by 6 bases and the J gene end by 10 bases; junction bases not matched to a gene: 16. CDR3 size: 17 residues. This chain's CDR3 is CASSRNAGTGLFSPLHF. CDR3 sequence (DNA): TGTGCCAGCAGTCGCAATGCAGGGACAGGGTTGTTCTCACCCCTCCACTTT.

This sequence joins TRBV24-1 and TRBJ2-1; TRBD1 aligns across 7 bases. V gave up 3 bases and J gave up 0 bases; unmatched junction bases: 10. The CDR3 is 18 residues long. CDR1 and CDR2 from the germline V gene are KGHDR and SFDVKD. This CDR3 is CATSDADTTGVSYNEQFF. DNA of the CDR3: TGTGCCACCAGTGATGCGGATACAACAGGGGTCTCCTACAATGAGCAGTTCTTC.

V usage is TRBV7-2 and J usage is TRBJ2-3; a possible D gene is TRBD1 (6 bases). The CDR3 is 14 amino acids. The germline V and J ends were trimmed by 5 bases and 3 bases, with 12 bases remaining between them. Looked up from germline, CDR1 is SGHTA and CDR2 is FQGNSA. CDR3 amino acids: CASSNRVKTDTQYF. In DNA form, the CDR3 reads TGTGCCAGCAGCAACAGGGTAAAGACAGATACGCAGTATTTT.

The chain combines TRBV20-1 with TRBJ1-5; 9 bases map to TRBD1. V lost 1 base and J lost 8; bases outside the gene matches: 15. There are 17 residues in the CDR3. In germline, CDR1 is DFQATT, CDR2 SNEGSKA (reference sequence). As DNA, the CDR3 is TGCAGTGCTAGAGGGGGGACAGGGATCGGGATCAAGGAGCCCCAGCATTTT. This encodes CSARGGTGIGIKEPQHF.

The V call is TRBV5-8, the J call TRBJ2-6, with TRBD1 matching 7 bases. The CDR3 is 18 residues long. The J segment lost 0 bases and the V segment lost 4 bases, leaving 10 bases of the junction unmatched. Per germline, CDR1 SGHTS and CDR2 YDEGEE. The CDR3 spells CASSTGTVGSSGANVLTF. The CDR3 bases are TGTGCCAGCAGCACGGGGACAGTTGGCAGCTCTGGGGCCAACGTCCTGACTTTC.

The gene calls are TRBV7-9 and TRBJ2-3; D might be TRBD2 (5 bases). The V gene's germline CDR1 is SEHNR and CDR2 FQNEAQ (reference sequence). CDR3 length: 14 amino acids. With 5 bases removed from V and 2 bases from J, the gap between germline ends came to 11 bases. The DNA for the CDR3 is TGTGCCAGCAGCCGGGGTATAGACACAGATACGCAGTATTTT. Its protein is CASSRGIDTDTQYF.

This clonotype was seen a few times. The chain has TRBV29-1 and TRBJ1-1; unclear D gene. The CDR3 is 14 residues long. Germline lookup yields CDR1 SQVTM and CDR2 ANQGSEA. V dropped 7 bases and J dropped 4 bases, with 19 bases sitting between them. CDR3 in amino acids: CSGVLMAASTEAFF. CDR3 in DNA: TGCAGCGGAGTTCTAATGGCCGCGAGCACTGAAGCTTTCTTT.

The V and J genes are TRBV12-3 or TRBV12-4 and TRBJ1-2, with D unresolved. There are 13 residues in the CDR3. V lost 3 bases and J lost 1, with 6 bases in between. CDR3 coding DNA: TGTGCCAGCAGTTTCCCCAATAACTATGGCTACACCTTC. It is translated as CASSFPNNYGYTF.

This clonotype was observed a few times. It is likely a read error, because the conserved phenylalanine at the end of the CDR3 is missing. The chain is built from TRBV11-2 and TRBJ1-5, with D unclear. Germline V CDR1 and CDR2: SGHAT, FQNNGV. Deletions cut 6 bases from V and 6 bases from J, with 15 bases between. The CDR3 consists of 14 residues. CDR3 sequence reads: CASSDWGVSQPQHL. Here the CDR3 DNA reads TGTGCCAGCAGTGATTGGGGAGTTAGTCAGCCCCAGCATCTT.

The V and J genes are TRBV29-1 and TRBJ2-2; 10 positions match TRBD1. This CDR3 is 15 amino acids long. Germline V CDR1 and CDR2: SQVTM, ANQGSEA. The DNA of the CDR3 is TGCAGTGGAGAGACAGGGGGCATCGGGACCGGGGAGCTGTTTTTT. It yields the protein CSGETGGIGTGELFF.

This clonotype turned up a few times. CDR3 sequence (DNA): TGTGCCAGCAGGGACACAGGGCTCTCTGGAAACACCATATATTTT. Residues: CASRDTGLSGNTIYF. V and J are TRBV3-1 and TRBJ1-3, with D tentatively TRBD1 (6 bases). This CDR3 has 15 residues. V gave up 6 bases and J gave up 0 bases, with 12 bases separating them. Germline V gives CDR1 LGHDT, CDR2 YNNKEL (reference sequence).

The sample holds a few counts of this clonotype. The rearrangement joins TRBV3-1 to TRBJ2-1; D is ambiguous. Trimming pared 1 base from V and 0 bases from J, leaving 19 bases between. CDR3 length: 19 residues. From germline, CDR1 is LGHDT and CDR2 YNNKEL (reference sequence). CDR3 region: CASSQVGPKYRRSYNEQFF. Here the CDR3 DNA reads TGTGCCAGCAGCCAAGTGGGCCCTAAATACCGCCGCTCCTACAATGAGCAGTTCTTC.

Many counts were recorded for this clonotype. The J gene is TRBJ1-6, the V gene TRBV7-2; D is uncertain. This CDR3 comprises 13 residues. Trimming took off 1 base at V and 9 bases at J, with 7 bases between the two ends. CDR1 and CDR2 from the germline V gene are SGHTA and FQGNSA. The CDR3 here is CASSLGWASPLHF. The CDR3 coding sequence is TGTGCCAGCAGCTTAGGGTGGGCTTCACCCCTCCACTTT.

This clonotype has a handful of counts. The CDR3 reads CASSLRSRENIQYF. In nucleotides, the CDR3 is TGCGCCAGCAGCTTGAGGAGTAGGGAAAACATTCAGTACTTC. The chain uses TRBV5-1 and TRBJ2-4; D is undetermined. This CDR3 spans 14 amino acids. The V end was cut by 1 base, the J end by 5 bases, with 10 bases between. Germline CDR1 reads SGHRS; CDR2 reads YFSETQ.

This clonotype was observed at least ten times. The CDR3 DNA follows: TGTGCCAGCAGCTTAGTTTTCGAGCGGGGCTTATCCGGGACCCAGTACTTC. Residues: CASSLVFERGLSGTQYF. The genes are TRBV7-2 and TRBJ2-5; 7 nucleotides agree with TRBD2. After removal of 1 base from V and 7 bases from J, the junction contained 15 bases not matched to a gene. Germline values: CDR1 SGHTA, CDR2 FQGNSA. The CDR3 is 17 residues long.

This clonotype was seen only a few times. The chain recombines TRBV12-3 or TRBV12-4 with TRBJ2-4, with D perhaps matching TRBD1 (6 bases). The CDR3 extends over 12 amino acids. The V end was cut by 6 bases, the J end by 8 bases, with 11 bases between. CDR3 loop: CASRTTGYIQYF. CDR3 in DNA: TGTGCCAGCAGGACAACAGGGTACATTCAGTACTTC.

This clonotype has more than one count but fewer than ten. In DNA, the CDR3 is TGTGCCAGCAGCTTAACATCGACCGATCCCCCTACCGGCTACACCTTC. Its protein is CASSLTSTDPPTGYTF. The V gene is TRBV7-3, the J gene TRBJ1-2; no clear D gene. This CDR3 region has 16 residues. Germline-derived CDR1 and CDR2 are SGHTA and FQGTGA. V shed 0 bases and J shed 8 bases, with 19 bases lying between them. Drawing the rest from reference TRBV7-3 and TRBJ1-2, the complete variable domain is GAGVSQTPSNKVTEKGKYVELRCDPISGHTALYWYRQSLGQGPEFLIYFQGTGAADDSGLPNDRFFAVRPEGSVSTLKIQRTERGDSAVYLCASSLTSTDPPTGYTFGSGTRLTVV.

The rearrangement joins TRBV28 to TRBJ2-2, with unresolved D. This CDR3 is built from 14 residues. Trimming left V 3 bases short and J 2 bases short, with 7 bases between. Germline CDR1 reads MDHEN; CDR2 reads SYDVKM. The chain's CDR3 is CASSLMENTGELFF. The DNA of the CDR3 is TGTGCCAGCAGTTTGATGGAAAACACCGGGGAGCTGTTTTTT.

This chain joins TRBV14 and TRBJ1-1; maybe TRBD1 (5 bases). The CDR3 totals 24 residues. Germline V gene data show CDR1 as SGHDN and CDR2 as FVKESK. Trimming took off 4 bases at V and 3 bases at J, with 42 bases between the two ends. The CDR3 here is CASSRRLLAGRGWVGPVQHTEAFF. Here the CDR3 DNA reads TGTGCCAGCAGCCGACGATTGCTGGCAGGGAGAGGTTGGGTTGGCCCAGTGCAACACACTGAAGCTTTCTTT.

This clonotype was detected ten times or more. This chain uses TRBV20-1 with TRBJ2-3; 7 positions match TRBD2. Looked up from germline, CDR1 is DFQATT and CDR2 is SNEGSKA (reference sequence). V was clipped by 8 bases and J by 3 bases; unmatched bases: 8. The CDR3 is 13 residues long. The CDR3 loop is CSLRGGRTDTQYF. The CDR3 nucleotides are TGCAGTTTACGGGGAGGGAGGACAGATACGCAGTATTTT.

The CDR3 region has the DNA TGTGCCAGCTCACCAGTGCGCAGAGACCAAGAGACCCAGTACTTC. Its translation is CASSPVRRDQETQYF. This chain joins TRBV18 and TRBJ2-5; D not resolved. Deletions cut 2 bases from V and 0 bases from J, with 10 bases between. CDR1 is KGHSH, CDR2 LQKENI, per germline. The CDR3 covers 15 residues.